These T cell receptor beta chains were read from a single sample in a study of cytomegalovirus exposure and HLA in healthy donors. Here immunoSEQ multiplex PCR was the method, and the copy in TCRdb shows in-frame clones only, minus some. The repertoire has about 200,000 clones, around 80% of them found once; the top ten carry 3.5% to 5%. Sequenced input: PBMCs. These receptors all come from a woman aged 30 to 39 in good health and CMV-seropositive. Each CDR3 is given with its conserved first and last residue. D genes are given only for firm matches. Some rows have no size entry. The others give once, few or many, or a class for an expanded clone.

CDR3aa | CDR3nt | j_gene | abundance | v_gene | d_gene
CASSLGQGQGGYTF | TGTGCCAGCAGCTTGGGACAAGGCCAGGGGGGCTACACCTTC | TRBJ1-2 | . | TRBV7-9 | .
CSVVLGRNTEAFF | TGCAGCGTTGTCCTGGGCAGGAACACTGAAGCTTTCTTT | TRBJ1-1 | . | TRBV29-1 | .
CASSDIAGSYNEQFF | TGTGCCAGCAGCGATATAGCGGGAAGTTACAATGAGCAGTTCTTC | TRBJ2-1 | . | TRBV27 | TRBD2
CASSSRRGYPLIEGETQYF | TGTGCCAGCAGTTCCCGGAGGGGATACCCCTTAATCGAGGGAGAGACCCAGTACTTC | TRBJ2-5 | once | TRBV13 | .
CASRATGESWYEQYF | TGCGCCAGCAGGGCTACAGGGGAGAGTTGGTACGAGCAGTACTTC | TRBJ2-7 | few | TRBV5-1 | TRBD1
CASWGGETQYF | TGCGCCAGCTGGGGGGGAGAGACCCAGTACTTC | TRBJ2-5 | . | TRBV10-2 | TRBD2
CASSVDRQGGNYGYTF | TGTGCCAGCAGCGTAGACCGACAGGGGGGTAACTATGGCTACACCTTC | TRBJ1-2 | few | TRBV9 | TRBD1
CASSQDGFGGTGYTF | TGCGCCAGCAGCCAAGATGGATTCGGGGGAACTGGCTACACCTTC | TRBJ1-2 | . | TRBV4-1 | .
CASSFSTGTDTQYF | TGTGCCAGCAGCTTCTCGACAGGGACAGATACGCAGTATTTT | TRBJ2-3 | . | TRBV5-5 | TRBD1
CASRRTGEWAGELFF | TGTGCCAGCAGAAGGACAGGGGAATGGGCCGGGGAGCTGTTTTTT | TRBJ2-2 | . | TRBV2 | TRBD1
CASSGRDRGINEQFF | TGTGCCAGCAGCGGCCGGGACAGGGGAATCAATGAGCAGTTCTTC | TRBJ2-1 | . | TRBV9 | TRBD1
CASATGWANEKLFF | TGTGCCAGCGCCACAGGGTGGGCTAATGAAAAACTGTTTTTT | TRBJ1-4 | . | TRBV5-6 | .
CASSQDRLAGGSSGANVLTF | TGTGCCAGCAGCCAAGACCGACTAGCGGGGGGTAGCTCTGGGGCCAACGTCCTGACTTTC | TRBJ2-6 | . | TRBV4-2 | TRBD2
CASSLRQDFYEQYF | TGTGCCAGCAGTCTGCGACAAGATTTCTACGAGCAGTACTTC | TRBJ2-7 | . | TRBV27 | .
CASSLGAQTVSSYNSPLHF | TGTGCCAGCAGCTTAGGGGCCCAGACAGTTTCCTCCTATAATTCACCCCTCCACTTT | TRBJ1-6 | . | TRBV7-2 | .
CASSPKDRARGKLFF | TGTGCCAGCTCACCAAAGGACAGGGCTAGGGGGAAACTGTTTTTT | TRBJ1-4 | . | TRBV18 | TRBD1
CASSLHRDRVSEQYF | TGCGCCAGCAGCCTTCACCGGGACAGGGTAAGCGAGCAGTACTTC | TRBJ2-7 | once | TRBV4-1 | TRBD1
CASSLSSQGYEQYF | TGTGCCAGCAGTTTATCCAGTCAGGGCTACGAGCAGTACTTC | TRBJ2-7 | once | TRBV27 | .
CATSRDKTGAYGYTF | TGTGCCACCAGCAGAGATAAGACAGGGGCCTATGGCTACACCTTC | TRBJ1-2 | . | TRBV15 | TRBD1
CASSVGVIGQGLYGYTF | TGTGCCAGCAGCGTAGGAGTTATCGGACAGGGCCTCTATGGCTACACCTTC | TRBJ1-2 | . | TRBV9 | TRBD1
CASSQDRDLGGYTF | TGCGCCAGCAGCCAAGATCGGGACTTGGGTGGCTACACCTTC | TRBJ1-2 | . | TRBV4-3 | .
CATRQGASTEAFF | TGTGCCACCCGACAGGGGGCGAGCACTGAAGCTTTCTTT | TRBJ1-1 | once | TRBV10-3 | TRBD1
CTSGPRDREYNEQFF | TGCACCAGCGGACCCCGGGACAGGGAATACAATGAGCAGTTCTTC | TRBJ2-1 | few | TRBV1 | .
CASSLENRDYNEQFF | TGCGCCAGCAGCTTGGAGAACAGGGATTACAATGAGCAGTTCTTC | TRBJ2-1 | . | TRBV5-1 | .
CAIRENSRNTIYF | TGTGCCATCAGGGAGAACAGTAGAAACACCATATATTTT | TRBJ1-3 | . | TRBV10-3 | .
CASSSKRAGGNYGYTF | TGTGCCAGTAGCTCTAAGCGGGCAGGGGGCAACTATGGCTACACCTTC | TRBJ1-2 | once | TRBV19 | TRBD1
CAITEGTGYGGYTF | TGTGCCATCACCGAAGGGACAGGCTATGGAGGCTACACCTTC | TRBJ1-2 | few | TRBV10-3 | TRBD1
CASSVATSGYEQYF | TGTGCCAGCAGCGTAGCTACTAGCGGTTACGAGCAGTACTTC | TRBJ2-7 | . | TRBV9 | TRBD2
CASSWDYEPNTQYF | TGTGCCAGCAGCTGGGACTACGAGCCCAATACGCAGTATTTT | TRBJ2-3 | . | TRBV5-6 | TRBD2
CASSRSRVGLQKGYNEQFF | TGCGCCAGCAGCCGGTCCCGGGTGGGACTTCAGAAGGGATACAATGAGCAGTTCTTC | TRBJ2-1 | . | TRBV4-1 | .
CASSFTGMEKLFF | TGTGCCAGCAGCTTTACAGGGATGGAAAAACTGTTTTTT | TRBJ1-4 | . | TRBV7-6 | .
CASSQVEVGGYEQYF | TGCGCCAGCAGCCAAGTAGAGGTGGGGGGCTACGAGCAGTACTTC | TRBJ2-7 | . | TRBV4-1 | .
CASSSAVRSYNEQFF | TGTGCCAGCTCTTCAGCGGTTCGGTCCTACAATGAGCAGTTCTTC | TRBJ2-1 | . | TRBV25-1 | .
CASWSTRAGTDTQYF | TGTGCCAGCTGGTCAACTAGAGCAGGCACAGATACGCAGTATTTT | TRBJ2-3 | . | TRBV2 | .
CASSPGTGLREQYF | TGCGCCAGCAGCCCCGGGACAGGGCTCCGCGAGCAGTACTTC | TRBJ2-7 | few | TRBV4-1 | TRBD1
CASSVTGGYEQYF | TGTGCCAGCAGTGTGACAGGGGGCTACGAGCAGTACTTC | TRBJ2-7 | . | TRBV27 | TRBD1